Presented here are 19 T cell receptor beta chains from one specimen sequenced in a study of T cells in localized non-small cell lung cancer. Only in-frame clones appear in the TCRdb table, and some are missing; sequencing was by immunoSEQ multiplex PCR. Of 31,000 or so clones in the sample, over 75% were seen once. Sequencing used peripheral blood, obtained before any cancer treatment. The receptors were gathered from a male donor at least 60 years old with stage III squamous cell lung carcinoma.

This clone was seen a few times. CDR3 loop: CASSLDGIGEQFF. CDR3 DNA sequence: TGCGCCAGCAGCTTGGACGGGATTGGTGAGCAGTTCTTC. The chain employs TRBV5-1 and TRBJ2-1; D possibly corresponds to TRBD2 (5 bases). Trimming removed 0 bases from V and 9 bases from J, with 10 bases in between. The CDR3 extends over 13 amino acids. Looked up from germline, CDR1 is SGHRS and CDR2 is YFSETQ.

V is TRBV7-2 and J is TRBJ1-3; D is ambiguous. Germline values: CDR1 SGHTA, CDR2 FQGNSA. The CDR3 consists of 16 residues. The V and J ends lost 5 bases and 4 bases respectively, with 18 bases between them. The CDR3 DNA is TGTGCCAGCAGCCCGCCGGGGAGGCCGTGGGGAAACACCATATATTTT. This sequence encodes CASSPPGRPWGNTIYF.

This sequence joins TRBV11-2 and TRBJ1-5, with D perhaps TRBD1 (6 bases). Per germline, CDR1 SGHAT and CDR2 FQNNGV. The CDR3 runs to 13 residues. Trimming cost V 1 base and J 10 bases, with 11 bases left between them. CDR3 nucleotide sequence: TGTGCCAGCAGCTTAGCCCTAGGGGGACCCCAGCATTTT. Its protein product is CASSLALGGPQHF.

The CDR3 nucleotides are TGCGCCAGCAGCCAAGACGGGGGAGCTACTGGAAACACCATATATTTT. Protein product: CASSQDGGATGNTIYF. The chain uses TRBV4-3 and TRBJ1-3, with a weak D call TRBD1 (5 bases). Germline values: CDR1 LGHNA, CDR2 YSLEER. This CDR3 spans 16 amino acids. Trimming shortened V by 0 bases and J by 2 bases, and 11 bases separated the two germline ends.

The chain has TRBV11-2 and TRBJ2-7; 8 nucleotides agree with TRBD2. Trimming took 1 base from V and 0 from J; bases not matched to a gene: 2. There are 15 residues in the CDR3. Germline V gives CDR1 SGHAT, CDR2 FQNNGV. CDR3 DNA: TGTGCCAGCAGCTTAGCCAGCGGGAGCTCCTACGAGCAGTACTTC. Its translation: CASSLASGSSYEQYF.

V and J are TRBV7-2 and TRBJ1-2, with D possibly matching TRBD1 (6 bases). V was cut by 3 bases and J by 7 bases, with 12 bases left in between. This CDR3 is built from 13 residues. The germline CDR1 and CDR2 sequences are SGHTA and FQGNSA. CDR3: CASSLNRAIGYTF. The DNA for the CDR3 is TGTGCCAGCAGCTTGAACAGGGCGATTGGCTACACCTTC.

This clone was seen a single time. This chain joins TRBV14 and TRBJ1-1; unclear D gene. Germline-derived CDR1 and CDR2 are SGHDN and FVKESK. The CDR3 totals 13 residues. Trimming shortened V by 1 base and J by 8 bases, and 11 bases separated the two germline ends. CDR3 in DNA: TGTGCCAGCAGCCAAGGTAACAGCAAAGAAGCTTTCTTT. The encoded protein is CASSQGNSKEAFF. Supplemented by reference TRBV14 and TRBJ1-1, the full variable domain reads EAGVTQFPSHSVIEKGQTVTLRCDPISGHDNLYWYRRVMGKEIKFLLHFVKESKQDESGMPNNRFLAERTGGTYSTLKVQPAELEDSGVYFCASSQGNSKEAFFGQGTRLTVV.

The chain links TRBV29-1 to TRBJ1-1; 7 bases fit TRBD1. The ends lost 7 bases at V and 7 bases at J; junction bases unmatched: 9. Germline V gene data show CDR1 as SQVTM and CDR2 as ANQGSEA. The CDR3 runs 12 residues. CDR3 region: CSGDRVRGEAFF. Written as DNA, the CDR3 is TGCAGCGGCGACAGGGTACGAGGTGAAGCTTTCTTT.

The CDR3 DNA sequence: TGTGCCAGCAGTTTACGGGGGGGAGTCAATCAGCCCCAGCATTTT. Protein sequence: CASSLRGGVNQPQHF. The chain has TRBV27 and TRBJ1-5; TRBD1 might be the D (5 bases). Trimming took off 2 bases at V and 3 bases at J, with 11 bases between the two ends. Germline-derived CDR1 and CDR2 are MNHEY and SMNVEV (reference sequence). This CDR3 region has 15 residues.

The V call is TRBV18, the J call TRBJ2-7, with 9 bases fitting TRBD1. Germline values: CDR1 KGHSH, CDR2 LQKENI. The CDR3 runs to 17 residues. V shed 0 bases, J shed 3 bases, and the junction held 9 bases outside the gene matches. CDR3 sequence: CASSPPGGTGLLYEQYF. CDR3 sequence (DNA): TGTGCCAGCTCACCACCGGGCGGGACAGGGCTGCTCTACGAGCAGTACTTC.

This rearrangement joins TRBV7-2 to TRBJ2-5; weak D call: TRBD2 (6 bases). Deletions cut 1 base from V and 5 bases from J, with 14 bases between. CDR1 is SGHTA, CDR2 FQGNSA, per germline. This CDR3 contains 15 residues. The DNA of the CDR3 is TGTGCCAGCAGCTTAGTCGCGACTAGTACGGAGACCCAGTACTTC. Amino acid sequence: CASSLVATSTETQYF. The full variable domain, with the rest looked up from reference TRBV7-2 and TRBJ2-5, is GAGVSQSPSNKVTEKGKDVELRCDPISGHTALYWYRQSLGQGLEFLIYFQGNSAPDKSGLPSDRFSAERTGGSVSTLTIQRTQQEDSAVYLCASSLVATSTETQYFGPGTRLLVL.

This chain joins TRBV20-1 and TRBJ1-2; a possible D gene is TRBD1 (5 bases). The CDR3 has 11 residues. Looked up from germline, CDR1 is DFQATT and CDR2 is SNEGSKA (reference sequence). V was shortened by 7 bases and J by 8 bases, with 14 bases between the two germline ends. The CDR3 DNA sequence: TGCAGTGTAAGGGGCCTAGGGGGCTACACCTTC. Translating gives CSVRGLGGYTF.

The chain couples TRBV30 to TRBJ2-3; TRBD1 matches 8 bases. CDR1 is GTSNPN, CDR2 SVGIG, per germline (reference sequence). J was trimmed by 3 bases and V by 7 bases; bases with no gene match: 9. The CDR3 covers 14 residues. The CDR3 DNA reads as TGTGCCTTGACCTCAGGGGGCTTAACAGATACGCAGTATTTT. It specifies CALTSGGLTDTQYF.

The V gene is TRBV7-2, the J gene TRBJ2-7; tentatively, D is TRBD1 or TRBD2 (5 bases each). The V end lost 5 bases, the J end lost 4 bases, and 27 bases lay between the germline ends. Germline-derived CDR1 and CDR2 are SGHTA and FQGNSA. This CDR3 has 18 residues. CDR3 amino acids: CASSLPLGTTKLEYEQYF. CDR3 nucleotide sequence: TGTGCCAGCAGCCTACCGCTCGGGACCACAAAATTAGAATACGAGCAGTACTTC.

The chain couples TRBV6-5 to TRBJ1-4; 7 bases fit TRBD1. Germline V lookup: CDR1 MNHEY, CDR2 SVGAGI. The CDR3 is made up of 16 amino acids. V was clipped by 2 bases and J by 11 bases; unmatched bases: 14. The DNA for the CDR3 is TGTGCCAGCAGTTACGCACGACAGGGAGGTTCGAGGAAACTGTTTTTT. Residues: CASSYARQGGSRKLFF.

This clone counts as medium-sized. This chain uses TRBV2 with TRBJ2-7; possible D gene TRBD2, 6 bases. The CDR3 extends over 14 amino acids. CDR1 is SNHLY and CDR2 is FYNNEI in the germline V gene. The V gene lost 8 bases and the J gene lost 2 bases, with 16 bases spanning the gap. In DNA form, the CDR3 reads TGTGCCAGCGGTCTGGGGGGTCTTACCTACGAGCAGTACTTC. It translates to CASGLGGLTYEQYF.

The rearrangement joins TRBV5-6 to TRBJ1-2; 9 bases agree with TRBD1. The length of the CDR3 is 15 residues. Germline CDR1 is SGHDT and CDR2 is YYEEEE. Germline trimming cut 4 bases from V and 3 bases from J; bases unmatched to any gene: 7. The CDR3 spells CASSLGTGTHYGYTF. CDR3 nucleotides: TGTGCCAGCAGCCTGGGGACAGGGACTCACTATGGCTACACCTTC. The variable domain in full, with the rest retrieved from reference TRBV5-6 and TRBJ1-2, is DAGVTQSPTHLIKTRGQQVTLRCSPKSGHDTVSWYQQALGQGPQFIFQYYEEEERQRGNFPDRFSGHQFPNYSSELNVNALLLGDSALYLCASSLGTGTHYGYTFGSGTRLTVV.

This CDR3 is CASTKAGGLYEQYF. The CDR3 DNA is TGTGCCAGCACAAAAGCGGGAGGGCTCTACGAGCAGTACTTC. The chain uses TRBV28 and TRBJ2-7; the match to TRBD2 covers 10 bases. The V gene's germline CDR1 is MDHEN and CDR2 SYDVKM. This CDR3 has 14 amino acids. Trimming cost V 7 bases and J 3 bases; bases outside gene matches: 6. Full variable domain (outside the CDR3, taken from reference TRBV28 and TRBJ2-7): DVKVTQSSRYLVKRTGEKVFLECVQDMDHENMFWYRQDPGLGLRLIYFSYDVKMKEKGDIPEGYSVSREKKERFSLILESASTNQTSMYLCASTKAGGLYEQYFGPGTRLTVT.

The chain recombines TRBV7-2 with TRBJ1-3; D is uncertain. Trimming cost V 4 bases and J 2 bases, with 6 bases left between them. This CDR3 comprises 13 residues. The germline gives CDR1 SGHTA, CDR2 FQGNSA. CDR3 DNA sequence: TGTGCCAGCAGCTCCGGTCCTGGAAACACCATATATTTT. Protein sequence: CASSSGPGNTIYF.